The rows below give T cell receptor beta chains drawn from one sample of a study of blood T cell repertoires in COVID-19. Here immunoSEQ multiplex PCR was the method, and the copy in TCRdb shows in-frame clones only, minus some. The data show around 320,000 clones, 65% to 90% seen once. The material sequenced was peripheral blood. Receptors were obtained from a human donor in a cohort sampled during active COVID-19. Both conserved end residues are part of each CDR3. A D gene is named only where the DNA matches it firmly. Not every row has a clone size; where given, it reads once, few, many or a size class.

TRBV19	TRBJ1-1	TRBD1	-	TGTGCCAGTACCCCCGGGACAGGGTGGAACACTGAAGCTTTCTTT	CASTPGTGWNTEAFF
TRBV4-2	TRBJ2-3	TRBD2	-	TGTGCCAGCAAAGGGGGAGGCGGGGGGATAGCAGATACGCAGTATTTT	CASKGGGGGIADTQYF
TRBV6-1	TRBJ1-1	TRBD1	-	TGTGCCAGCAGTGAAAGGGACCACAGGGGGTACACTGAAGCTTTCTTT	CASSERDHRGYTEAFF
TRBV6-5	TRBJ1-6	TRBD1	-	TGTGCCAGCAGGTGGACACAGGGGACGAATTCACCCCTCCACTTT	CASRWTQGTNSPLHF
TRBV23-1	TRBJ1-1	-	-	TGCGCCAGCATTAATTCCGAACTCTACTATGAGGGAGCTTTCTTT	CASINSELYYEGAFF
TRBV3-1/TRBV3-2	TRBJ1-6	-	-	TGTGCCAGCAGTAGAGAAGTTTCACCCCTCCACTTT	CASSREVSPLHF
TRBV7-9	TRBJ1-1	-	-	TGTGCCAGCAGCTTCCCGGGCACTGAAGCTTTCTTT	CASSFPGTEAFF
TRBV29-1	TRBJ2-2	-	-	TGCAGCGTTCTCCTTTACGGGGAGCTGTTTTTT	CSVLLYGELFF
TRBV4-1	TRBJ1-5	TRBD1	-	TGCGCCAGCAGCTTGACCGGGACAGGCAATCAGCCCCAGCATTTT	CASSLTGTGNQPQHF
TRBV11-2	TRBJ2-1	TRBD2	few	TGTGCCAGCAGCCTGGGGGGAGCGGGGCGGGATGAGCAGTTCTTC	CASSLGGAGRDEQFF
TRBV5-4	TRBJ2-7	TRBD2	-	TGTGCCAGCAGCTTGTCACTAGCGGAGTTCTACGAGCAGTACTTC	CASSLSLAEFYEQYF
TRBV6-5	TRBJ1-1	-	-	TGTGCCAGCAGAGCTATGACAGGGAACACTGAAGCTTTCTTT	CASRAMTGNTEAFF
TRBV6-5	TRBJ2-7	TRBD2	-	TGTGCCAGCAGCCGCCTTCGAGCGGGGAACTACGAGCAGTACTTC	CASSRLRAGNYEQYF
TRBV24-1	TRBJ2-4	TRBD2	once	TGTGCCACCAGCGGTAGCGGGGAGCTAGCCAAAAACATTCAGTACTTC	CATSGSGELAKNIQYF
TRBV23-1	TRBJ1-2	-	-	TGCGCCAGCAGTCAATCTTTTCCCCTTCTGACAGCTTACTATGGCTACACCTTC	CASSQSFPLLTAYYGYTF
TRBV5-6	TRBJ2-7	TRBD2	-	TGTGCCAGCAGCTTATCACACGCTAGCGGTTATACGGAGCAGTACTTC	CASSLSHASGYTEQYF
TRBV4-1	TRBJ1-5	-	-	TGCGCCAGCAGCCCAGGTGGGGCGAGAAATCAGCCCCAGCATTTT	CASSPGGARNQPQHF
TRBV6-1	TRBJ1-2	-	-	TGTGCCAGCAGTGAAGTCGGAATAACAGGGCCGTATGGCTACACCTTC	CASSEVGITGPYGYTF
TRBV25-1	TRBJ2-7	-	few	TGTGCCAGCAGTTTAGGGGTGGCCGAGCAGTACTTC	CASSLGVAEQYF
TRBV25-1	TRBJ2-1	-	-	TGTGCCAGCCGAGGTAGCTCCTACAATGAGCAGTTCTTC	CASRGSSYNEQFF
TRBV24-1	TRBJ2-7	TRBD1	once	TGTGCCACCAGTGACCCCGGGACAGGGATCGACGAGCAGTACTTC	CATSDPGTGIDEQYF
TRBV5-1	TRBJ1-2	TRBD1	-	TGCGCCAGCAGCTTGGATTCTGGACAGGGGCAGGGCTACACCTTC	CASSLDSGQGQGYTF
TRBV30	TRBJ2-1	-	once	TGTGCCTGGAGTGTCGGCAGGACTTACAATGAGCAGTTCTTC	CAWSVGRTYNEQFF
TRBV5-4	TRBJ1-2	TRBD1	-	TGTGCCAGCAGCTTGGTCGACAGGGCGAACTATGGCTACACCTTC	CASSLVDRANYGYTF
TRBV7-8	TRBJ2-1	TRBD2	once	TGTGCCAGCAGCTCAATCCTAGCGGGGGGAAACAATGAGCAGTTCTTC	CASSSILAGGNNEQFF
TRBV7-9	TRBJ1-1	TRBD1	-	TGTGCCAGCAGCCAACCCTACAGGGGTGTGAACACTGAAGCTTTCTTT	CASSQPYRGVNTEAFF
TRBV29-1	TRBJ2-3	TRBD1	-	TGCAGCGTCTCCGGGACAGACCCAGATACGCAGTATTTT	CSVSGTDPDTQYF
TRBV2	TRBJ2-2	TRBD1	few	TGTGCCGGCCTTCCGGGACAGGATTCCGGGGAGCTGTTTTTT	CAGLPGQDSGELFF
TRBV10-2	TRBJ1-2	-	-	TGCGCCAGCAGTGAGACAGAGGGTCAATATGGCTACACCTTC	CASSETEGQYGYTF
TRBV9	TRBJ2-7	-	-	TGTGCCAGCAGCGTAGGAGGGAGCTCCTACGAGCAGTACTTC	CASSVGGSSYEQYF
TRBV6-2/TRBV6-3	TRBJ2-7	-	-	TGTGCCAGCAGTTATTCACGGTCCTCCTACGAGCAGTACTTC	CASSYSRSSYEQYF
TRBV5-1	TRBJ2-5	-	-	TGCGCCAGCAGCCCGTTAGACAGTTACCAAGAGACCCAGTACTTC	CASSPLDSYQETQYF
TRBV28	TRBJ1-1	-	-	TGTGCCAGCAGTTTTTTGGCACAACCCTCCAACACTGAAGCTTTCTTT	CASSFLAQPSNTEAFF
TRBV19	TRBJ1-5	TRBD1	few	TGTGCCAGTAGTGCCCGACAGGGAGAGCGTAGCAATCAGCCCCAGCATTTT	CASSARQGERSNQPQHF
TRBV3-1/TRBV3-2	TRBJ1-1	-	-	TGTGCCAGCAGCGGAGAGGGCGGCACTGAAGCTTTCTTT	CASSGEGGTEAFF
TRBV18	TRBJ1-2	-	-	TGTGCCAGCTCACCCGATCAGGATTTTTATGGCTACACCTTC	CASSPDQDFYGYTF
TRBV5-4	TRBJ1-2	-	-	TGTGCCAGCAGCTCCGGACAGAGGAACTATGGCTACACCTTC	CASSSGQRNYGYTF